The clone carrying this T cell receptor (beta chain) has just a few counts. Its antigen is not identified. TCRdb re-derived calls from the reads in MiXCR, one entry per CDR3 protein. This table holds approximately 200,000 distinct CDR3 sequences, roughly 23% found once. This sample stems from a study of T cell repertoires in cytomegalovirus infection. Study context: Indications of both CMV infection and matching HLA type were provided by public TCR beta signatures. Study results and limitations: Clonotype analysis showed dominance of the ex vivo response by HLA-C-restricted CMV-specific TCR beta clonotypes. The study identified carriers of CMV plus the relevant HLA from cumulative public TCR beta family frequency.

The length of the CDR3 is 15 residues. Trimming took off 3 bases at V and 0 bases at J, with 8 bases between the two ends. Germline V gives CDR1 ENHRY, CDR2 SYGVKD. Sequenced material: CD8+ T cells from PBMCs. This rearrangement joins TRBV10-3 to TRBJ2-2; D may match TRBD1 or TRBD2 (5 bases each). The sequence was collected from a human donor in good health (CMV status not recorded). Some clones in this sample may be carry-over from other donors' samples. CDR3 nucleotide sequence: TGTGCCATCAGTGAACGGGACCCGAACACCGGGGAGCTGTTTTTT. Its protein product is CAISERDPNTGELFF.